The 11 T cell receptor beta chains below were found in one sample sequenced in a study of cytomegalovirus exposure and HLA in healthy donors. Produced via immunoSEQ multiplex PCR; TCRdb's table is partial and in-frame only. The table shows roughly 60,000 clones, with about 91% occurring only once. The sequencing input was PBMCs. The receptors were gathered from a woman aged 25-40 years in good health and CMV-seronegative.

Of note for this clone: Other nucleotide sequences from this sample produce the same CDR3. The chain employs TRBV5-1 and TRBJ1-4, with D possibly TRBD1 on 5 matching bases. Germline CDR1 is SGHRS and CDR2 is YFSETQ. This CDR3 has 14 amino acids. Deletions cut 0 bases from V and 8 bases from J, with 11 bases between. Here the CDR3 DNA reads TGCGCCAGCAGCTTGGCGGGGGGTGACGAAAAACTGTTTTTT. It specifies CASSLAGGDEKLFF.

The chain uses TRBV10-3 and TRBJ1-2, with 7 bases that match TRBD1. The CDR3 has 15 amino acids. V trimming: 3 bases; J trimming: 2 bases; junction bases outside the gene matches: 6. Germline CDR1 is ENHRY and CDR2 is SYGVKD. The CDR3 loop is CAISEDRDSNYGYTF. CDR3 bases: TGTGCCATCAGTGAAGACAGGGATTCCAACTATGGCTACACCTTC.

This clone was counted a few times. The chain employs TRBV30 and TRBJ1-2, with 11 bases lining up with TRBD1. V shed 3 bases and J 5 bases; nucleotides not matched to a gene: 5. The CDR3 is 14 residues long. The germline V gene has CDR1 GTSNPN and CDR2 SVGIG (reference sequence). CDR3 amino acids: CAWSRTGGLYGYTF. The DNA of the CDR3 is TGTGCCTGGAGCCGGACAGGGGGCTTGTATGGCTACACCTTC.

The V gene is TRBV15, the J gene TRBJ2-1, with D perhaps matching TRBD2 (6 bases). Germline CDR1 and CDR2: LNHNV and YYDKDF (reference sequence). V gave up 0 bases and J gave up 4 bases, with 19 bases separating them. This CDR3 is built from 18 residues. In DNA form, the CDR3 reads TGTGCCACCAGCAGAGATCCTGGGCCTAGCGCGACGTACAATGAGCAGTTCTTC. The encoded protein is CATSRDPGPSATYNEQFF.

J is TRBJ1-1 and V is TRBV19; possible D gene TRBD1, 5 bases. This CDR3 region has 16 residues. Germline-derived CDR1 and CDR2 are LNHDA and SQIVND (reference sequence). Trimming took off 2 bases at V and 4 bases at J, with 17 bases between the two ends. For the CDR3, the DNA is TGTGCCAGTAGTATATTATTAGGGGCTAAGGGCACTGAAGCTTTCTTT. Translation gives CASSILLGAKGTEAFF.

The chain employs TRBV6-5 and TRBJ1-2; D is undetermined. The V and J ends lost 0 bases and 6 bases respectively, with 14 bases between them. The CDR3 is made up of 15 amino acids. Germline values: CDR1 MNHEY, CDR2 SVGAGI. This CDR3 reads CASSYSWASSDGYTF. DNA of the CDR3: TGTGCCAGCAGTTACTCTTGGGCCTCTAGCGATGGCTACACCTTC.

In its sample, this clone was seen a few times. The chain recombines TRBV9 with TRBJ2-2; 9 nucleotides align to TRBD1. CDR3 length equals 16 residues. V lost 4 bases and J lost 5; bases outside the gene matches: 9. Germline CDR1 SGDLS, CDR2 YYNGEE. CDR3 in amino acids: CASSPGTGRRTGELFF. The CDR3, as DNA: TGTGCCAGCAGCCCAGGGACAGGGAGGAGAACCGGGGAGCTGTTTTTT.

The chain couples TRBV13 to TRBJ2-7; D remains unclear. Germline assignment: CDR1 PRHDT and CDR2 FYEKMQ (reference sequence). The CDR3 is 11 residues long. Trimming shortened V by 2 bases and J by 4 bases, and 3 bases separated the two germline ends. CDR3 region: CASSLYYEQYF. CDR3 nucleotides: TGTGCCAGCAGCTTATATTACGAGCAGTACTTC.

This chain links TRBV5-8 with TRBJ1-4; D might be TRBD1 (6 bases). V shed 8 bases and J shed 7 bases, with 24 bases lying between them. The CDR3 sequence is 16 residues long. The germline CDR1 and CDR2 sequences are SGHTS and YDEGEE. CDR3 sequence reads: CASDTGRQGTPEKLFF. DNA of the CDR3: TGTGCCAGTGACACCGGTCGGCAGGGGACACCTGAAAAACTGTTTTTT.

The genes are TRBV4-2 and TRBJ2-7, with D possibly matching TRBD2 (5 bases). The CDR3 has 15 residues. The germline V gene has CDR1 LGHNA and CDR2 YNFKEQ. V gave up 1 base and J gave up 2 bases, with 12 bases separating them. CDR3 DNA: TGTGCCAGCAGCCAAGGGTGGAGCGGTACCTACGAGCAGTACTTC. This encodes CASSQGWSGTYEQYF.

The chain is built from TRBV9 and TRBJ2-7; tentatively, D is TRBD2 (6 bases). Per germline, CDR1 SGDLS and CDR2 YYNGEE. This CDR3 has 14 residues. V shed 2 bases and J shed 4 bases, with 13 bases lying between them. DNA of the CDR3: TGTGCCAGCAGCGTCTCGGGAGTGGAATACGAGCAGTACTTC. The encoded protein is CASSVSGVEYEQYF.